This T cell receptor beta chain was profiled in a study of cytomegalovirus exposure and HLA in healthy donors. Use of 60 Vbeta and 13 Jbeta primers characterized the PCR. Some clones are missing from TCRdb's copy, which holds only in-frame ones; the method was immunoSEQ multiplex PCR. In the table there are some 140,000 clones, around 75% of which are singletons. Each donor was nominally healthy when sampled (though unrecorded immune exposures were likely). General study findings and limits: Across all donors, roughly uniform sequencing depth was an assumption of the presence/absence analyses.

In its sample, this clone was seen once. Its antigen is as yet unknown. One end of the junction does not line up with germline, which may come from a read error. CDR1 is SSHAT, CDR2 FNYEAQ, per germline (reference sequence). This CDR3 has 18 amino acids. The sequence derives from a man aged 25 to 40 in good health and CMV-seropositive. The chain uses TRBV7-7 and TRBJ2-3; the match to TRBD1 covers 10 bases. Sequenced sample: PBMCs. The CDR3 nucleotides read TGTGCTAGCAGCCTTCTTCCCCCCGGGACAGGGGTACCGGATACGCAGTATTTT. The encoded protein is CASSLLPPGTGVPDTQYF.